The sequence of this TCR beta chain was determined in a study of post-analysis software for immune sequencing data. On this clonotype: What it binds is not known.

Unique molecular identifiers were built into the TCR beta cDNA libraries. TCRdb passed the PCR reads through MiXCR, listing each CDR3 protein once. In the table there are about 540,000 distinct CDR3 sequences, approximately 31% of which are singletons. Points from the study as a whole: For normalized Chao1 diversity, multiple sclerosis patients scored significantly lower than controls did. Patients had higher frequencies than controls of about five TRBV segments, including TRBV5-6, TRBV5-1 and TRBV20-1.

The CDR3 extends over 15 amino acids. Trimming cost V 2 bases and J 2 bases; bases outside gene matches: 5. Germline V gene sequence: CDR1 SNHLY, CDR2 FYNNEI. Sequencing was carried out using blood. The J gene is TRBJ1-2, the V gene TRBV2; 7 bases match TRBD1. This sequence originates from a girl between 2 and 17 years old with multiple sclerosis. CDR3 amino acids: CASSEWTGQNYGYTF. The CDR3 DNA follows: TGTGCCAGCAGTGAATGGACAGGCCAGAACTATGGCTACACCTTC.